This TCR beta chain was sequenced for a study of cytomegalovirus exposure and HLA in healthy donors (dated by TCRdb to about 2017). A note on the overall study: According to an earlier analysis of a few hundred of the donors, some 180 million T cells yielded roughly 100 million unique TCR beta sequences and approximately 300 Gb of sequence data. An earlier analysis of around 580 of the donors used high-throughput TCR beta sequencing to judge whether each TCR beta V gene segment behaved as functional or pseudogenic. Because of strong linkage in the cohort, roughly five DR-DQ haplotypes were treated as single units for association and clustering. Approximately 300 gigabases of sequencing data and approximately 80 million unique TCR sequences were included in an early release covering roughly 600 HLA-typed donors. All discovery cohort repertoires had been generated using a single sequencing platform. The study aimed to test whether signatures of past pathogen exposure could be identified by cataloging public T cell receptors. Using immunosequencing, the study profiled T cell repertoires from about 620 subjects and related those repertoires to cytomegalovirus serostatus. Both class I and class II loci were covered by HLA typing, at four-digit resolution. A later genetic analysis took genome-wide SNP genotypes for about 60% of the roughly 670 donors and used that subset as a discovery cohort. Among the approximately 400 genotyped donors, approximately 77% belonged to the genetic ancestry cluster associated with self-reported Caucasian donors. Donor age, sex, ethnicity and CMV serostatus were compiled together with the repertoire data. In addition to the first cohort of 500 to 850 subjects, a separate validation cohort of 120 different subjects was used. The number of donors typed differed by locus, with roughly 620-630 for A, B, C, DRB1 and DQB1, 522 for DQA1, about 610 for DPA1, and 472 for DPB1. The study combined high-throughput TCR immunosequencing, statistical association of individual TCRs with disease status, and machine learning to predict cytomegalovirus infection status. In the later analysis, no new phenotypic data were used to find candidate immune exposures; instead, reliance was placed on TCR beta sequences and their occurrence across donors. A later analysis re-examined previously published TCR beta repertoires from 500 to 700 donors and added high-resolution HLA genotyping to investigate patterns of TCR occurrence. Across approximately 400 genotyped donors of the cohort, an average of about 240,000 unique TCR beta nucleotide sequences per donor were sequenced, and roughly 18% of those sequences were non-productive.

Findings and caveats that apply to the study as a whole: A few of the identified cytomegalovirus-associated TCR beta chains were confirmed in vitro to be specific for cytomegalovirus antigens. A later analysis reported that several top co-occurrence clusters appeared linked to parvovirus B19, influenza, CMV and Epstein-Barr virus. Linkage disequilibrium might explain the correlated functional status among segregating V segments, but an unknown experimental factor could not be excluded. Sequencing depth was assumed to be roughly uniform across donors in the presence/absence analyses, though that assumption may not hold. It was suggested by the authors that the approach could potentially be generalized to other disease states and immunological phenotypes. The only immune exposure information available for the cohort was CMV serostatus. Specific HLA alleles were associated with 16,951 TCR beta sequences at a false discovery rate of 0.05 in a later analysis. Because counts were too low, roughly 16 rarely observed V segments, including chromosome 9 orphons, were left out of the earlier analysis of a few hundred of the donors. In both the original and validation cohorts, the classifier was reported to diagnose cytomegalovirus status with high specificity and sensitivity. Compared with equally common non-associated chains, HLA-associated TCR beta chains in a later analysis were more clonally expanded and had lower generation probabilities. A cluster of highly shared sequence variants was judged likely to represent a technical artifact of the sequencing pipeline. In an earlier analysis of approximately 590 of the donors, most TCR beta V segments appeared in productive rearrangements about 90% or about 30% of the time, broadly matching IMGT annotations. The study listed 164 TCR beta chains as associated with cytomegalovirus. Because HLA typing was missing for some donors at each locus, association tests included only the typed subset. This cohort had only TCR beta chains sequenced, and the lack of alpha or paired-chain data limited which features could be detected. Some IMGT-functional V segments, including TRBV6-2 and TRBV6-3, could not be told apart with the 87-base-pair reads, so those segments were excluded. A later analysis found that TCR association rates varied across HLA loci, with DRB1 alleles showing the most associated TCRs and HLA-C alleles the fewest. A later genetic analysis associated a missense DCLRE1C variant with V-gene and J-gene trimming of TCR beta chains, and an independent cohort replicated the association. A further reported finding was that TCR beta sequences accurately predicted the HLA-A and HLA-B alleles for most subjects in the first cohort. When HLA alleles, especially DR and DQ, strongly co-occurred, TCR associations were difficult to assign to individual alleles. Most CMV-associated TCR beta chains appeared to be HLA-restricted in a later analysis, and the HLA associations seemed to be driven largely by CMV exposure. In a later genetic analysis, fewer N-insertions in productive TCRs were reported among donors in an Asian-associated ancestry cluster than the roughly 700-donor mean. Most TCR sequences were observed very rarely across donors, whereas some public TCRs were present in many individuals.

The cohort was made up of about 610 healthy bone marrow donors. At the time of sampling, every cohort member was nominally healthy, though immune exposures that went unrecorded were likely present. The donor was CMV seropositive and belonged to the group of 250 to 350 seropositive cohort members. Each donor provided a peripheral blood sample, and peripheral blood mononuclear cells were used for TCR beta sequencing. Genomic DNA extraction from the blood cell samples was performed with the Qiagen DNeasy Blood Extraction Kit. According to the germline V gene, CDR1 reads MGHRA and CDR2 reads YSYEKL. Germline trimming: 1 base from V, 0 bases from J; junction bases outside gene matches: 4. The CDR3 starts with the cysteine, ends with the phenylalanine, and has 17 residues. CDR3 DNA only is kept here, 51 bases in frame from base 1. The library was obtained by the immunoSEQ multiplex PCR assay. The multiplex PCR relied on a mix of 60 forward primers for TCR Vbeta segments and 13 reverse primers for TCR Jbeta segments. The CDR3 region of rearranged TCR beta genes was amplified from genomic DNA with a multiplex PCR assay. The amplified TCR beta libraries were sequenced on the Illumina HiSeq System as 87-base-pair reads. The authors' analysis ran thus. A later analysis tallied 70 million to 100 million unique TCR beta chains across the 700 or so repertoires, and 10 million to 11 million of those chains were shared by two or more donors. Raw reads were error-corrected and collapsed into unique sequences with a nearest-neighbor algorithm that merged closely related sequences to remove PCR and sequencing errors. To assign V, D and J gene segments, CDR3 sequences were aligned to IMGT reference sequences. For a sequence to be retained, at least a six-nucleotide match to both a V gene segment and a J gene segment was required. Rearrangements were classified as productive when the CDR3 lacked stop codons and remained in frame with V and J, and all other rearrangements were classified as non-productive. Following IMGT convention, CDR3 was defined as the stretch from the second conserved V-encoded cysteine up to the conserved J-encoded phenylalanine. The earlier analysis of about 500 of the donors excluded sequences that lacked an unambiguous match to a single V gene segment. In an earlier analysis of several hundred of the donors, a V segment was called functional when productive rearrangements were above 56.7%, and segregating when the standard deviation between donors exceeded 5%. To diagnose cytomegalovirus status from the catalog of TCR beta chain sequences, a statistical classification framework was built. In a later analysis, TCR nucleotide sequences were compared against IMGT/GENE-DB human TR gene sequences so that V and J genes could be assigned. A later analysis assigned CDR3 sequences and most-parsimonious VDJ recombination scenarios with the TCRdist pipeline. In a later analysis, each TCR beta chain was defined by its CDR3 amino acid sequence together with its V-gene family, and reads lacking a unique V-gene family were excluded. A later analysis removed 550 to 700 highly shared, low-generation-probability nucleotide sequences to deal with suspected cross-contamination and a sequencing artifact. In a later analysis, a clonal expansion index was calculated for each public chain from normalized within-repertoire ranks of inferred template counts. Generation probabilities in a later analysis came from a VDJ recombination model fitted to out-of-frame rearrangements, and those results were checked against IGoR. Hypergeometric tests were used in a later analysis to score TCR-TCR, TCR-HLA and TCR-CMV co-occurrence, with a repertoire-size bias correction applied to the TCR pairs. False discovery rates were estimated in a later analysis by permuting HLA or CMV assignments 20 times. In a later analysis, co-occurring TCRs were grouped using DBSCAN, and TCRdist sequence similarity was added for clustering within HLA-allele-positive subsets. For co-occurrence clustering, repertoires with fewer than 30,000 or more than 120,000 public chains were excluded, along with roughly five repertoires with anomalous nucleotide sharing. TCRdb re-hosts the immuneACCESS table, in-frame sequences only. Its copies lack some clones; in the studies checked, an unresolved V gene accounts for under half of them, and the cause for the rest is not known. V and J calls and clone size are copied from that table; D and trimming were computed from the DNA. This sample holds roughly 200,000 clones; approximately 77% were observed only once. The ten largest clones add up to about 3.5% of the sample.

Concerning this clone: No antigen is known for it. Base qualities are missing; no much larger clone stands one base away.

This clonotype was sampled from a man in his forties in good health and CMV-seropositive. Material for sequencing was PBMCs. The chain joins TRBV4-1 to TRBJ2-1; 9 bases in the junction line up with TRBD2. The nucleotide sequence is TGCGCCAGCAGCCAAGGAAGCGGGAGGAGCTCCTACAATGAGCAGTTCTTC. This yields the protein CASSQGSGRSSYNEQFF.